This TCR beta chain was found in a study of T cells in Graves' hyperthyroidism and ophthalmopathy. CDR3 size: 15 residues. Germline V gene data show CDR1 as SGHNT and CDR2 as YENEEA. The ends lost 6 bases at V and 7 bases at J; junction bases unmatched: 10. This clonotype was seen at least ten times. The source material, RNA transcripts, was used to amplify TCR beta CDR3 regions. The study used the HTBI primer set for a first-round RT-PCR of the TCR CDR3. TCRdb re-called the multiplex PCR reads through MiXCR, storing one row per CDR3 protein. The sample carries fewer than 40,000 distinct CDR3 sequences, approximately 52% recorded once. The PBMCs had their origin in approximately 10 ml of fresh peripheral blood.

The receptor's source is a woman between 40 and 50 years old with Graves' ophthalmopathy. V and J are TRBV11-3 and TRBJ2-1, with 9 nucleotides matching TRBD2. Sequenced input: blood. The CDR3 loop reads CASRGKLAGVNEQFF. CDR3 nucleotides: TGTGCCAGCAGGGGGAAACTAGCGGGCGTGAATGAGCAGTTCTTC. The variable domain in full, with the rest retrieved from reference TRBV11-3 and TRBJ2-1, is EAGVVQSPRYKIIEKKQPVAFWCNPISGHNTLYWYLQNLGQGPELLIRYENEEAVDDSQLPKDRFSAERLKGVDSTLKIQPAELGDSAVYLCASRGKLAGVNEQFFGPGTRLTVL.